The 8 T cell receptor beta chains listed next were all sequenced from one sample in a study of CD8+CD57+ T cells in acquired aplastic anemia. The study profiled TCR beta VDJ and CDR3 using genomic DNA as template. One entry per CDR3 protein, called by TCRdb with MiXCR from the reads. Of roughly 190,000 distinct CDR3 sequences detected, roughly half appear once; the ten largest clones hold around 9.7%. Patients selected for sequencing had displayed CD8+CD57+ cell expansion by flow cytometry. Sequenced material: sorted CD4+, CD8+, or CD8+CD57+ T cells (not recorded which) from PBMCs. Every receptor here comes from a human donor with aplastic anemia.

J is TRBJ2-1 and V is TRBV25-1, with TRBD2 matching 12 bases. The CDR3 length is 13 residues. V lost 4 bases to trimming and J lost 13 bases; unmatched junction nucleotides: 5. Per the germline V gene, CDR1 is MGHDK and CDR2 is SYGVNS. CDR3 bases: TGTGCCAGCAGTGTGCGACTAGCGGGAGATCAGTTCTTC. It encodes CASSVRLAGDQFF. The full variable domain, its missing parts supplied by reference TRBV25-1 and TRBJ2-1, is EADIYQTPRYLVIGTGKKITLECSQTMGHDKMYWYQQDPGMELHLIHYSYGVNSTEKGDLSSESTVSRIRTEHFPLTLESARPSHTSQYLCASSVRLAGDQFFGPGTRLTVL.

As regards this clonotype: This may come from a read error, since a much larger clone is one base off. The rearrangement joins TRBV2 to TRBJ1-1, with D perhaps TRBD1 (6 bases). CDR1 is SNHLY, CDR2 FYNNEI, per germline. This CDR3 has 13 amino acids. V was clipped by 7 bases and J by 5 bases, with 14 bases between them. Here the CDR3 DNA reads TGTGCCAGCAACAGGGACGAGGATACTGAAGCTTTCTTT. As protein: CASNRDEDTEAFF.

The sample holds many counts of this clonotype. The chain carries TRBV19 and TRBJ2-7; TRBD2 agrees at 7 bases. Germline V lookup: CDR1 LNHDA, CDR2 SQIVND (reference sequence). With V trimmed by 5 bases and J by 6 bases, 7 bases remained unmatched. The CDR3 contains 13 residues. CDR3 DNA: TGTGCCAGTAGTCAGGGAGGGGCCACCGAGCAGTACTTC. Encoded protein: CASSQGGATEQYF.

This clonotype came up many times. This sequence joins TRBV11-2 and TRBJ2-3, with TRBD2 as a possible D gene (5 bases). CDR3 size: 17 residues. Deletions cut 5 bases from V and 4 bases from J, with 22 bases between. Germline V gives CDR1 SGHAT, CDR2 FQNNGV. The CDR3 region is CASSTLGFRDLADTQYF. DNA for the CDR3: TGTGCCAGCAGCACCCTTGGTTTTCGGGATCTCGCAGATACGCAGTATTTT.

This chain connects TRBV7-9 to TRBJ2-1, with TRBD1 identical over 7 bases. CDR3 size: 13 residues. Trimming took 10 bases from V and 2 from J; bases not matched to a gene: 5. Per the germline V gene, CDR1 is SEHNR and CDR2 is FQNEAQ (reference sequence). CDR3 coding DNA: TGTGCCACCGGGGACAGCACCTACAATGAGCAGTTCTTC. It yields the protein CATGDSTYNEQFF. Combining the CDR3 with reference TRBV7-9 and TRBJ2-1 gives the whole variable domain DTGVSQNPRHKITKRGQNVTFRCDPISEHNRLYWYRQTLGQGPEFLTYFQNEAQLEKSRLLSDRFSAERPKGSFSTLEIQRTEQGDSAMYLCATGDSTYNEQFFGPGTRLTVL.

This clonotype was detected ten times or more. The chain combines TRBV6-1 with TRBJ1-5; D uncertain. CDR3 length equals 15 residues. Germline V CDR1 and CDR2: MNHNS, SASEGT. V dropped 2 bases and J dropped 6 bases, with 14 bases sitting between them. Here the CDR3 DNA reads TGTGCCAGCAGTGAACGAGTCGGAGGGATTCAGCCCCAGCATTTT. Its translation is CASSERVGGIQPQHF.

The V gene is TRBV20-1, the J gene TRBJ1-1; perhaps TRBD1 as D (5 bases). CDR3 length equals 13 residues. Trimming removed 6 bases from V and 4 bases from J, with 15 bases in between. The germline gives CDR1 DFQATT, CDR2 SNEGSKA (reference sequence). The CDR3 loop reads CSARAPGSTEAFF. The CDR3 DNA reads TGCAGTGCCAGGGCGCCAGGGAGCACTGAAGCTTTCTTT.

This clonotype came up a few times. The CDR3 reads CAISEKGPSSYNSPLHF. CDR3 DNA sequence: TGTGCCATCAGTGAGAAGGGACCGAGCTCCTATAATTCACCCCTCCACTTT. The V gene is TRBV10-3, the J gene TRBJ1-6; perhaps TRBD1 as D (5 bases). Germline CDR1 is ENHRY and CDR2 is SYGVKD. The CDR3 length is 17 residues. V dropped 2 bases and J dropped 0 bases, with 11 bases sitting between them.